Here is one TCR beta chain with its context. Authors' methods: By means of reference gene primer amplification, nucleated cell counts were estimated. Method: immunoSEQ multiplex PCR; TCRdb's copy keeps in-frame clones and lacks some. The V and J calls and clone size are taken from that table; D and trimming were inferred from the DNA. The table has 43,000 or so clones, roughly 80% seen once. These data are taken from a study of blood T cell repertoires in COVID-19. For the study at large: Acute and convalescent COVID-19 samples came from the United States, Italy and Spain. The analysed material was cDNA or gDNA that came from T cells, B-cell-depleted T cells, or PBMCs.

The germline V and J ends were trimmed by 3 bases and 7 bases, with 10 bases remaining between them. The CDR3 covers 13 residues. The gene calls are TRBV12-3 or TRBV12-4 and TRBJ1-5; D is unresolved. The sequence came from a woman aged 60-70 years with acute or convalescent COVID-19. Material for sequencing was peripheral blood. The CDR3 DNA sequence: TGTGCCAGCAGTTTTGGGAGAAACCAGCCCCAGCATTTT. As protein: CASSFGRNQPQHF.